This TCR beta chain was found in a study of hypomethylating agent response in myelodysplastic syndrome (dated by TCRdb to the early 2020s). About the study as a whole: Patients were treated with the hypomethylating agents azacitidine (8 of 11) or decitabine (3 of 11). Among the myelodysplastic syndrome patients in the cohort, about 9 were male and 2 were female. On average the patients were 72.2 +/- 6.3 years old, and a diploid cytogenetic profile was seen most often. TET2 mutation was identified most frequently, being present in 5 of 11 patients. About five patients did not respond, whereas six responded with either complete response or hematologic improvement. Response was defined as complete response or hematologic improvement, and patients meeting neither criterion were classed as non-responders.

Results and caveats for the whole study, not just this receptor: Richness, rarefaction diversity and clonality did not change significantly after hypomethylating agent treatment, across all patients or within response groups. Only approximately 11 patients were analyzed, so the cohort was small. The shared GLIPH2 clusters might recognize novel MDS antigens, but this possibility was not confirmed and requires experimental validation. Novel clonotypes appeared more often in responders, whereas non-responders had more contracted clonotypes after treatment. Healthy control donors were not age-matched to MDS patients, which could have impacted the MDS versus healthy comparison.

Receptors were amplified or captured by the immunoSEQ multiplex PCR assay. Sequencing was run at survey resolution with two replicates of 200 ng each, for a total of about 400 ng of DNA per sample. Rearranged TCRB sequences in genomic DNA were detected with the hsTCRB kit using multiplex PCR primers targeting V and J genes. In the first PCR, the CDR3 region was amplified for 25 to 35 cycles with the QIAGEN Multiplex PCR Kit. Sample barcodes and Illumina adapters were added to each replicate in a roughly 8-cycle second PCR. Pooled libraries were quantified with a QuantStudio 6 and the KAPA library quantification kit. About 15 pM of pooled libraries was sequenced on an Illumina MiSeq using 156-cycle single-end reads plus a 15-cycle index read. Under the source paper's analysis protocol: Of 168,753 unique clonotypes, 1.5% to 2% were flagged by VDJdb annotation as previously reported viral-epitope-specific clonotypes. Raw reads were processed into normalized, annotated TCRB repertoires with the immunoSEQ Data Assistant and immunoSEQ Analyzer. Clonotype analysis used the immunarch R package version 0.6.5 and BioAnalyzer. Before richness was estimated, every repertoire was downsampled to match the clone count of the smallest repertoire. Clonotypes were categorized as expanded, contracted or novel by Fisher's exact tests, where a novel clonotype had zero frequency before treatment. Significantly changed CDR3 beta sequences were clustered with GLIPH2 at simulation_depth=1000 and kmer_min_depth=3, and CDR3s shorter than five residues were left out. TCRdb carries this immuneACCESS record with in-frame sequences only. Its versions omit some clonotypes, under half of them owing to an unresolved V gene in the studies checked, with the rest unexplained. The DNA was the basis for D and trimming; V, J and clone size are from that table. The sample table holds about 4,500 clones, of which roughly four fifths were seen once. Around a sixth of the sample belongs to the ten largest clones.

The CDR3 starts with the cysteine, ends with the phenylalanine, and has 15 residues. Only CDR3 DNA is held: 45 bases, read in frame from base 1. CDR1 is given as KGHSH and CDR2 as LQKENI, both from the germline V gene. After removal of 6 bases from V and 6 bases from J, the junction retains 10 bases not matched to a gene. A remark on this clone: This clone's antigen is unknown. One base away there is no much larger clone; base qualities are not given.

T-cell subsets were not sorted, and bulk bone marrow was analyzed instead. Bone marrow from some 10 myelodysplastic syndrome patients was immunosequenced for TCR beta CDR3 regions before and after hypomethylating agent therapy. For longitudinal repertoire tracking, every patient provided one baseline bone marrow and two to three bone marrows collected at different post-treatment timepoints. Genomic DNA was extracted from whole bone marrow, and quality was checked by TapeStation, NanoDrop OneC and PicoGreen assays. The chain couples TRBV18 to TRBJ2-1; 8 junctional bases match TRBD1. The receptor's source is a human donor with myelodysplastic syndrome. Sequencing was performed on bone marrow, taken before or after starting hypomethylating agent treatment for myelodysplastic syndrome (not recorded which). The CDR3 sequence is CASSLTWTGSNEQFF. The bases are TGTGCCAGCTCCCTTACCTGGACAGGGAGCAATGAGCAGTTCTTC.